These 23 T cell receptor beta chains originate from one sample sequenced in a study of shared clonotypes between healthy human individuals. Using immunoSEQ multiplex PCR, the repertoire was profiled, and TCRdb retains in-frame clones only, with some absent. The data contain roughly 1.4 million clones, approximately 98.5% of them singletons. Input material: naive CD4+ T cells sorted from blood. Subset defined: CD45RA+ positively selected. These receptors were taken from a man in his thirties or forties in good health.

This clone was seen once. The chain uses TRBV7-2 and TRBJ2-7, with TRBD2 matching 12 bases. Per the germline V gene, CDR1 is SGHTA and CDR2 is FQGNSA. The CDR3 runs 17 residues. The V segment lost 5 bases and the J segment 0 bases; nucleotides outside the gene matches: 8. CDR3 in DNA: TGTGCCAGCAGCCCACGGACTAGCGGGATCGACTCCTACGAGCAGTACTTC. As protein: CASSPRTSGIDSYEQYF. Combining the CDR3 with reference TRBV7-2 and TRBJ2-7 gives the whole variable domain GAGVSQSPSNKVTEKGKDVELRCDPISGHTALYWYRQSLGQGLEFLIYFQGNSAPDKSGLPSDRFSAERTGGSVSTLTIQRTQQEDSAVYLCASSPRTSGIDSYEQYFGPGTRLTVT.

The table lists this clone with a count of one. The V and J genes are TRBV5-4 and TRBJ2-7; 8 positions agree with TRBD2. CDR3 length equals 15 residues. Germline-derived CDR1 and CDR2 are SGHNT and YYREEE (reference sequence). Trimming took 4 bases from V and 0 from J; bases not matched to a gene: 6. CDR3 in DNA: TGTGCCAGCAGCCCGGGGGGGTTCCTCTCCTACGAGCAGTACTTC. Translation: CASSPGGFLSYEQYF.

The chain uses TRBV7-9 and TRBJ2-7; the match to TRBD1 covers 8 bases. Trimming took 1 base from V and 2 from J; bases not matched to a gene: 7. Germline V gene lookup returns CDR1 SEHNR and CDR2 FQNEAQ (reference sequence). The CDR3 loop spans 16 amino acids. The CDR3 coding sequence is TGTGCCAGCAGCTTAGGTGGGACAGGTATCCCCTACGAGCAGTACTTC. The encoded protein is CASSLGGTGIPYEQYF.

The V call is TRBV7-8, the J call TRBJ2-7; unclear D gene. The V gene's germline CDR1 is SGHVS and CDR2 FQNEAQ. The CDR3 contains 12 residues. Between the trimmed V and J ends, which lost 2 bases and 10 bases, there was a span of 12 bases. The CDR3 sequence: CASSLPGFSQYF. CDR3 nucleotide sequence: TGTGCCAGCAGCTTACCCGGTTTTAGTCAGTACTTC.

The CDR3 here is CASSLILGAGEPYEQYF. CDR3 nucleotides: TGTGCCAGCAGCTTAATTTTGGGGGCGGGAGAACCCTACGAGCAGTACTTC. This chain connects TRBV7-2 to TRBJ2-7, with a tentative D call TRBD2 (7 bases). CDR1 SGHTA and CDR2 FQGNSA come from the germline V gene. The length of the CDR3 is 17 residues. Trimming removed 2 bases at V and 2 bases at J, with 19 bases between.

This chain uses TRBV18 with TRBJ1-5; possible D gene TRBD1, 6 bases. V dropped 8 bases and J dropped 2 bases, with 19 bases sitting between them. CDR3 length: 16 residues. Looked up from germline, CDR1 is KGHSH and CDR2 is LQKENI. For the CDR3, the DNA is TGTGCCAGCCGACCAACTGCAGGGGATGGCAATCAGCCCCAGCATTTT. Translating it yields CASRPTAGDGNQPQHF.

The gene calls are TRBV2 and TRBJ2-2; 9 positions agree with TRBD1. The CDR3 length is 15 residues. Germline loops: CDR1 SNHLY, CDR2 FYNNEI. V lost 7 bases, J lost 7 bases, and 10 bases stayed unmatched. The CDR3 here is CASTILQGAVGELFF. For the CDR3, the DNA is TGTGCCAGCACCATACTACAGGGGGCGGTCGGGGAGCTGTTTTTT. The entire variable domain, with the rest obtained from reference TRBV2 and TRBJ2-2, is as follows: EPEVTQTPSHQVTQMGQEVILRCVPISNHLYFYWYRQILGQKVEFLVSFYNNEISEKSEIFDDQFSVERPDGSNFTLKIRSTKLEDSAMYFCASTILQGAVGELFFGEGSRLTVL.

CDR3 coding DNA: TGTGCCAGCAGCCCGGACAGTTTCTCTGGAAACACCATATATTTT. Translating it yields CASSPDSFSGNTIYF. The rearrangement joins TRBV6-5 to TRBJ1-3, with D maybe TRBD1 (6 bases). Trimming left V 6 bases short and J 0 bases short, with 12 bases between. CDR1 is MNHEY and CDR2 is SVGAGI in the germline V gene. The CDR3 sequence is 15 residues long.

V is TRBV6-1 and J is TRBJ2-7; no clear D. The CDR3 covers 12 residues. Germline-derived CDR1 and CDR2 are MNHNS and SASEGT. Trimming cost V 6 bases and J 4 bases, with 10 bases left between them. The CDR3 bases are TGTGCCAGCAGCCACCTTACTTACGAGCAGTACTTC. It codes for CASSHLTYEQYF.

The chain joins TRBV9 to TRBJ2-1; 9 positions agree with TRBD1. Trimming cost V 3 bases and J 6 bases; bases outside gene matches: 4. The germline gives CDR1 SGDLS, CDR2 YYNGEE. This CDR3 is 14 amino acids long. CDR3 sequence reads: CASSEGTGSNEQFF. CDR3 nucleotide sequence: TGTGCCAGCAGCGAGGGGACAGGGTCCAATGAGCAGTTCTTC.

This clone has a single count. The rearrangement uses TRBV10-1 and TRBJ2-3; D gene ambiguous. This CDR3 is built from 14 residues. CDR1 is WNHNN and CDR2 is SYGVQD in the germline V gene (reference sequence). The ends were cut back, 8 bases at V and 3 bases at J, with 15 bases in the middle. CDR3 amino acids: CASSRFLATDTQYF. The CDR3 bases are TGCGCCAGCTCTAGGTTCTTGGCGACAGATACGCAGTATTTT.

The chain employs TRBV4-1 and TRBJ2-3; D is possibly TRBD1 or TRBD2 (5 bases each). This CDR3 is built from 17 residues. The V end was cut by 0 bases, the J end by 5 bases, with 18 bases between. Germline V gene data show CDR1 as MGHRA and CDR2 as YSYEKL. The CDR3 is CASSQDWVQGPGDTQYF. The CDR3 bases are TGCGCCAGCAGCCAAGATTGGGTGCAGGGACCGGGAGATACGCAGTATTTT.

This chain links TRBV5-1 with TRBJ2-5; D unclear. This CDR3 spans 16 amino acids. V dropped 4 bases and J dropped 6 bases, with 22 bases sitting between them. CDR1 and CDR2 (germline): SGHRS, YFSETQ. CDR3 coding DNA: TGCGCCAGCAGCCAGGACGGTGGCTCCGCCTCACAGACCCAGTACTTC. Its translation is CASSQDGGSASQTQYF.

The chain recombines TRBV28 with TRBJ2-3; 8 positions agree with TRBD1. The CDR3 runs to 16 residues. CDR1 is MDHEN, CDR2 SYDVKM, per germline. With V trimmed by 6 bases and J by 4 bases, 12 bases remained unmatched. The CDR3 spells CASRPGGRGQADTQYF. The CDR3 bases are TGTGCCAGCAGACCCGGGGGAAGGGGACAGGCAGATACGCAGTATTTT. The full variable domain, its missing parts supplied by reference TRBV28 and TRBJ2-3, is DVKVTQSSRYLVKRTGEKVFLECVQDMDHENMFWYRQDPGLGLRLIYFSYDVKMKEKGDIPEGYSVSREKKERFSLILESASTNQTSMYLCASRPGGRGQADTQYFGPGTRLTVL.

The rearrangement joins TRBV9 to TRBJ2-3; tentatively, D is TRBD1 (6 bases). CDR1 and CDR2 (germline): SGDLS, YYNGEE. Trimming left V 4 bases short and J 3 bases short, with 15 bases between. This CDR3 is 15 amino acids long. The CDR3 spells CASSSDSLGTDTQYF. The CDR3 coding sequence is TGTGCCAGCAGCTCGGACAGTTTGGGGACAGATACGCAGTATTTT.

The DNA of the CDR3 is TGTGCCAGCAGCTCGGGACTAGCGGGAGGGGATACGCAGTATTTT. This encodes CASSSGLAGGDTQYF. The genes are TRBV5-4 and TRBJ2-3; TRBD2 matches at 16 bases. Germline values: CDR1 SGHNT, CDR2 YYREEE (reference sequence). The J segment lost 6 bases and the V segment lost 3 bases, leaving 1 base of the junction unmatched. This CDR3 has 15 residues. Supplemented by reference TRBV5-4 and TRBJ2-3, the full variable domain reads ETGVTQSPTHLIKTRGQQVTLRCSSQSGHNTVSWYQQALGQGPQFIFQYYREEENGRGNFPPRFSGLQFPNYSSELNVNALELDDSALYLCASSSGLAGGDTQYFGPGTRLTVL.

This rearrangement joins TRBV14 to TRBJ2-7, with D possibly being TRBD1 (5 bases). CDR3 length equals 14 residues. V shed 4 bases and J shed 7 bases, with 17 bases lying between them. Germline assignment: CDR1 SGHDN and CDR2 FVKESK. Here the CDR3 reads CASSPRHGKGEQYF. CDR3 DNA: TGTGCCAGCAGCCCGAGGCACGGCAAGGGGGAGCAGTACTTC.

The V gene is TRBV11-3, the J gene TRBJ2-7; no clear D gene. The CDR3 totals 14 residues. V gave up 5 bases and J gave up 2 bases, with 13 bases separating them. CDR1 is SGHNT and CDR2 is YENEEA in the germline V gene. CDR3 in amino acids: CASSKGPNTYEQYF. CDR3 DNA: TGTGCCAGCAGCAAAGGACCGAATACCTACGAGCAGTACTTC.

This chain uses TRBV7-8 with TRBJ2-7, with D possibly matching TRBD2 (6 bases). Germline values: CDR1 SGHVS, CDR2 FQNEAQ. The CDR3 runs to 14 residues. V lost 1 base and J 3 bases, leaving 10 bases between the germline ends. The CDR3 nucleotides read TGTGCCAGCAGCTTAGTCCCGGGAGTCTACGAGCAGTACTTC. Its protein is CASSLVPGVYEQYF.

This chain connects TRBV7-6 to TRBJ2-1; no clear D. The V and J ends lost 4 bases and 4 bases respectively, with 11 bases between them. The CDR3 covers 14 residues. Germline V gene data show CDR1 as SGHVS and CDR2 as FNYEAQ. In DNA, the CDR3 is TGTGCCAGCAGCTCAGTAGCCCGGTACAATGAGCAGTTCTTC. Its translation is CASSSVARYNEQFF.

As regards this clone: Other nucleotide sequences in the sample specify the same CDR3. This CDR3 is CSARTPGELFF. Written as DNA, the CDR3 is TGCAGTGCTAGGACCCCCGGGGAGCTGTTTTTT. The chain couples TRBV20-1 to TRBJ2-2, with D unresolved. The germline gives CDR1 DFQATT, CDR2 SNEGSKA (reference sequence). Deletions cut 3 bases from V and 6 bases from J, with 5 bases between. The CDR3 is 11 residues long.

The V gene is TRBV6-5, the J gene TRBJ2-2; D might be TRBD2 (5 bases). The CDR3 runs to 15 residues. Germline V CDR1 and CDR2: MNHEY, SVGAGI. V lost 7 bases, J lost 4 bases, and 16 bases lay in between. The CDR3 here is CASTPLRVTTGELFF. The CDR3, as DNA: TGTGCCAGCACTCCTCTGAGGGTTACCACCGGGGAGCTGTTTTTT.

The CDR3 spells CASSKEPDTQYF. As DNA, the CDR3 is TGTGCCAGCAGCAAAGAACCAGATACGCAGTATTTT. The chain uses TRBV5-5 and TRBJ2-3; D call uncertain. The V end lost 4 bases, the J end lost 4 bases, and 7 bases lay between the germline ends. Germline-derived CDR1 and CDR2 are SGHKS and YYEKEE (reference sequence). There are 12 residues in the CDR3.